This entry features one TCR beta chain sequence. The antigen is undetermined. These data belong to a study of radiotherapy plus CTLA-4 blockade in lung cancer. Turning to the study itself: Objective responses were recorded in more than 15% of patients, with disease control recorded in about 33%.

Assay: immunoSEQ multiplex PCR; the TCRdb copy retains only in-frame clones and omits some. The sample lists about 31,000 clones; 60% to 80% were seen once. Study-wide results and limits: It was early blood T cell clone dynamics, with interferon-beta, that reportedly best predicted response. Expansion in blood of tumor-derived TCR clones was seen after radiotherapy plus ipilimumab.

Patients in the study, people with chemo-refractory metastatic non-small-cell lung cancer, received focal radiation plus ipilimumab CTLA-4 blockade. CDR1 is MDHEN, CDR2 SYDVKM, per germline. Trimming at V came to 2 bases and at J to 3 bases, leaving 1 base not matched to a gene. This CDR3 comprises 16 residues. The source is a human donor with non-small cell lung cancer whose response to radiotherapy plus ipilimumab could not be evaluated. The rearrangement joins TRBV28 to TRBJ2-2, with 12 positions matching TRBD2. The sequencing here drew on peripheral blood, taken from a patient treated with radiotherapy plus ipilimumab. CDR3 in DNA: TGTGCCAGCAGTTTACCTAGCGGGAGGGACACCGGGGAGCTGTTTTTT. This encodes CASSLPSGRDTGELFF.